These 9 T cell receptor beta chains were all obtained from the same sample, sequenced in a study of CD8 T cells in Susac syndrome. Random hexamers were used to reverse transcribe about 0.5 to 1 ug of RNA. TCRdb re-analysed the immunoSEQ multiplex PCR reads in MiXCR, keeping a single row per CDR3 protein. The sample lists 150,000 to 200,000 distinct CDR3 sequences, 95% occurring once. Sequencing used CD8+ T cells from PBMCs. These receptors were taken from a human donor with Susac syndrome.

J is TRBJ2-7 and V is TRBV9; TRBD1 agrees at 8 bases. The CDR3 has 13 amino acids. V dropped 2 bases and J dropped 6; count of bases not matched to a gene: 4. Germline CDR1 and CDR2: SGDLS and YYNGEE. CDR3 in amino acids: CASSVGQGGEQYF. CDR3 DNA: TGTGCCAGCAGCGTCGGACAGGGAGGCGAGCAGTACTTC.

The V gene is TRBV4-2, the J gene TRBJ1-2, with D unclear. V shed 0 bases and J shed 3 bases, with 14 bases lying between them. Germline V gene sequence: CDR1 LGHNA, CDR2 YNFKEQ. The length of the CDR3 is 16 residues. The CDR3 DNA follows: TGTGCCAGCAGCCAAGAATCCACGCCTGGGGACTATGGCTACACCTTC. Its translation: CASSQESTPGDYGYTF.

J is TRBJ1-2 and V is TRBV2, with D unclear. Germline values: CDR1 SNHLY, CDR2 FYNNEI. This CDR3 is 11 amino acids long. CDR3 coding DNA: TGTGGAGGGATGGGGAGCTATGGCTACACCTTC. It translates to CGGMGSYGYTF.

This sequence joins TRBV20-1 and TRBJ2-1; D is possibly TRBD2 (6 bases). Germline V CDR1 and CDR2: DFQATT, SNEGSKA (reference sequence). Trimming removed 0 bases at V and 10 bases at J, with 19 bases between. The CDR3 totals 15 residues. Written as DNA, the CDR3 is TGCAGTGCTAGAGACTCAGTAGCGGCCCTGGGAGAGCAGTTCTTC. Its translation is CSARDSVAALGEQFF.

This chain links TRBV30 with TRBJ2-1, with unresolved D. This CDR3 contains 13 residues. Per germline, CDR1 GTSNPN and CDR2 SVGIG (reference sequence). Trimming removed 1 base at V and 4 bases at J, with 8 bases between. The DNA for the CDR3 is TGTGCCTGGAGTGGACCTTCTTACAATGAGCAGTTCTTC. It encodes CAWSGPSYNEQFF.

This chain connects TRBV3-1 to TRBJ2-7; D is undetermined. Germline V gene data show CDR1 as LGHDT and CDR2 as YNNKEL (reference sequence). Trimming cost V 0 bases and J 8 bases, with 11 bases left between them. The CDR3 contains 13 residues. As DNA, the CDR3 is TGTGCCAGCAGCCAAGAGACCCAGGCGAAGCAGTACTTC. Translated: CASSQETQAKQYF.

The chain uses TRBV7-9 and TRBJ2-1, with D maybe TRBD1 (6 bases). This CDR3 has 15 amino acids. CDR1 and CDR2 from the germline V gene are SEHNR and FQNEAQ (reference sequence). The V end lost 0 bases, the J end lost 7 bases, and 13 bases lay between the germline ends. CDR3 DNA sequence: TGTGCCAGCAGCTTAGCGGTGGCCACAGGGAATGAGCAGTTCTTC. Translating it yields CASSLAVATGNEQFF.

This chain links TRBV4-1 with TRBJ1-2; possibly TRBD1 for D (6 bases). The germline V gene has CDR1 MGHRA and CDR2 YSYEKL. Trimming cost V 0 bases and J 0 bases, with 20 bases left between them. The CDR3 extends over 19 amino acids. CDR3 sequence reads: CASSQDYQGPYVANYGYTF. In DNA form, the CDR3 reads TGCGCCAGCAGCCAAGATTATCAGGGGCCTTACGTGGCTAACTATGGCTACACCTTC.

This clonotype was detected once. This chain connects TRBV9 to TRBJ2-2, with 15 positions matching TRBD2. The CDR3 extends over 17 amino acids. Germline V lookup: CDR1 SGDLS, CDR2 YYNGEE. The ends lost 0 bases at V and 5 bases at J; junction bases unmatched: 2. The CDR3 nucleotides read TGTGCCAGCAGCGTAGGAGGACTAGCGGGAGGGACCGGGGAGCTGTTTTTT. It is translated as CASSVGGLAGGTGELFF.